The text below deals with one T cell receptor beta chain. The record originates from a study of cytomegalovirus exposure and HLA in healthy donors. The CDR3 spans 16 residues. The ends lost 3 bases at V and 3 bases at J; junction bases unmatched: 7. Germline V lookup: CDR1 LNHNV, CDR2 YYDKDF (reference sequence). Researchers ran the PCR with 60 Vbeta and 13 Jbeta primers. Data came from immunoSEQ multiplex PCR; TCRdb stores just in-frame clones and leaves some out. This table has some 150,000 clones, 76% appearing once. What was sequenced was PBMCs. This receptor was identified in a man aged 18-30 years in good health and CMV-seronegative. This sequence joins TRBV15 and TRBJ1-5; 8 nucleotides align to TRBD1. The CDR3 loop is CATSRDGTGANQPQHF. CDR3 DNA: TGTGCCACCAGCAGGGATGGGACAGGAGCCAATCAGCCCCAGCATTTT. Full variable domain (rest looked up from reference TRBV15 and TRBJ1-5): DAMVIQNPRYQVTQFGKPVTLSCSQTLNHNVMYWYQQKSSQAPKLLFHYYDKDFNNEADTPDNFQSRRPNTSFCFLDIRSPGLGDTAMYLCATSRDGTGANQPQHFGDGTRLSIL.